Listed below are T cell receptor beta chains from one sample, sequenced in a study of shared clonotypes between healthy human individuals. Method: immunoSEQ multiplex PCR; TCRdb's copy keeps in-frame clones and lacks some. This repertoire shows roughly 1 million clones, roughly 75% found once; its top ten account for around 1.5%. The sample comprised memory CD4+ T cells sorted from blood. Receptors originate from a man in his late teens or twenties in good health. Each CDR3 is given without its conserved first and last residue. The D gene is left open where the match is weak.

>NA|TRBV28
ATCSDHNSPLH
>TRBD2|TRBV11-2
ASSLTSGKDTQY
>TRBD1|TRBV10-3
AISGGTAQPQH
>TRBD1|TRBV7-2
ASSWDRNEQY
>NA|TRBV2
ASSSRPGQRNQPQH
>NA|TRBV7-9
ASSRINEKLF
>TRBD2|TRBV9
ASSVTSVSYNEQF
>NA|TRBV18
ASSLVAASTDTQY
>NA|TRBV10-3
AISDQGPNQPQH
>NA|TRBV18
ASSPTENEQY
>TRBD2|TRBV29-1
SVVGTSVYNEQF
>NA|TRBV28
ASSTTRGYT
>NA|TRBV11-3
ASSTSGESTDTQY
>TRBD2|TRBV30
AWSRGTAGGKDTQY
>NA|TRBV6-1
ASRTGWNTEAF
>TRBD1|TRBV30
AWSWDRGFHEQY
>TRBD1|TRBV10-2
ASRGQVLNSEAF
>NA|TRBV5-1
ASSLGTVSYEQY